This is a list of T cell receptor beta chains from one sample in a study of T cell responses to AZD1222 COVID-19 vaccine. The data were produced by immunoSEQ multiplex PCR, yet TCRdb's version contains in-frame clones alone and is incomplete. The sample gives approximately 200,000 clones, about 94% of which show up once; roughly 8.4% is in the top ten. Sequences were derived from peripheral blood, sampled on day 0 of AZD1222 vaccination. These receptors all stem from an adult in good health. Each CDR3 is given with its conserved first and last residue. Fields, in order: J gene, clone size, D gene, V gene, CDR3 DNA, CDR3 protein. A D gene is named only where the DNA matches it firmly. Where a row states a size, it is once, few, many or the class of an expanded clone; other rows omit it.

TRBJ1-5	.	TRBD1	TRBV15	TGTGCCACCAGCCGGGACAGGGGGCTGACTCAGCCCCAGCATTTT	CATSRDRGLTQPQHF
TRBJ1-3	.	.	TRBV30	TGTGCCTGGAGTGTACGTCAGGGATCAAGTGGAAACACCATATATTTT	CAWSVRQGSSGNTIYF
TRBJ2-2	.	.	TRBV5-1	TGCGCCAGCAGCTTCGGCACCGGGGAGCTGTTTTTT	CASSFGTGELFF
TRBJ2-7	.	TRBD2	TRBV5-1	TGCGCCAGCAGCTTGGCAGCGGGAGGGCCGCGAGAGCAGTACTTC	CASSLAAGGPREQYF
TRBJ2-1	.	.	TRBV5-1	TGCGCCAGCAGCCCCAGGTTAGCTAGCGCTTACAATGAGCAGTTCTTC	CASSPRLASAYNEQFF
TRBJ2-7	once	.	TRBV5-1	TGCGCCAGCAGCCTCGGACTCCGCGAGCAGTACTTC	CASSLGLREQYF
TRBJ2-3	.	.	TRBV18	TGTGCCAGCTCACCATACAGGGTCACAGATACGCAGTATTTT	CASSPYRVTDTQYF
TRBJ1-1	.	.	TRBV5-1	TGCGCCAGCAGCTTCGACGGGGACACTGAAGCTTTCTTT	CASSFDGDTEAFF
TRBJ2-3	.	TRBD2	TRBV4-1	TGCGCCAGCAGCCAACTAGCGGGTGGGACAGATACGCAGTATTTT	CASSQLAGGTDTQYF
TRBJ2-2	.	TRBD2	TRBV9	TGTGCCAGCAGCACCGGACTAGTTGACACCGGGGAGCTGTTTTTT	CASSTGLVDTGELFF
TRBJ2-7	.	.	TRBV6-2/TRBV6-3	TGTGCCAGCAGTGGGTTGGCCGAGCAGTACTTC	CASSGLAEQYF
TRBJ1-2	.	TRBD1	TRBV10-3	TGTGCCATCAGTGGAGACAGGGGTCGAGGCTACACCTTC	CAISGDRGRGYTF
TRBJ1-2	.	.	TRBV10-3	TGTGCCATCAGTGAGACAATTAACTATGGCTACACCTTC	CAISETINYGYTF
TRBJ2-1	.	TRBD2	TRBV19	TGTGCCAGTAGTATTACAAATCTAGCGGCCTCCTACAATGAGCAGTTCTTC	CASSITNLAASYNEQFF
TRBJ1-2	.	.	TRBV30	TGTGCCTGGAGCCACAGGGTTGCTGGCTACACCTTC	CAWSHRVAGYTF
TRBJ1-6	.	.	TRBV6-5	TGTGCCACCGAGGTCTCCTCCTATAATTCACCCCTCCACTTT	CATEVSSYNSPLHF
TRBJ2-5	.	TRBD2	TRBV5-8	TGTGCCAGCAGGGCGGACTTGACTAGCAGGGAGACCCAGTACTTC	CASRADLTSRETQYF
TRBJ2-7	.	TRBD2	TRBV10-3	TGTGCCATCAGAGCCAGGGAGGGGAGGGACGAGCAGTACTTC	CAIRAREGRDEQYF
TRBJ1-2	.	TRBD1	TRBV28	TGTGCCAGCAGCACTCTAGGACAGGGAGTATATGGCTACACCTTC	CASSTLGQGVYGYTF
TRBJ2-1	.	TRBD2	TRBV11-2	TGTGCCAGCAGCTTAGCGACTAGCGGGATTGACAATGAGCAGTTCTTC	CASSLATSGIDNEQFF
TRBJ1-6	once	.	TRBV5-8	TGTGCCAGCAGCCCCCTGGGGCGGCTTGGCAATTCACCCCTCCACTTT	CASSPLGRLGNSPLHF
TRBJ1-2	.	.	TRBV6-5	TGTGCCAGCAGTCAAACCCGCGGGGGTGGCTATGGCTACACCTTC	CASSQTRGGGYGYTF